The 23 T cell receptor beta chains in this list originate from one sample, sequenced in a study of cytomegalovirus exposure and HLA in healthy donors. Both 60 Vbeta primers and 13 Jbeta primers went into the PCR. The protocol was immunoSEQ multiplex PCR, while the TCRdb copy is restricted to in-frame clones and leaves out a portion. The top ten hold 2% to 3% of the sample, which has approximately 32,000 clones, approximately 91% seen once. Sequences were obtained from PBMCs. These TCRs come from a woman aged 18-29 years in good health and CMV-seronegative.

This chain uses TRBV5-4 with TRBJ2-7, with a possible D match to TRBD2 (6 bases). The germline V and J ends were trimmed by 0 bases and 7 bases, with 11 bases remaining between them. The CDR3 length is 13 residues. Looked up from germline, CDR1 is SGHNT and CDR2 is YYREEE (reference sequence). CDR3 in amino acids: CASSLEAGREQYF. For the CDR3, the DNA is TGTGCCAGCAGCTTGGAGGCGGGACGAGAGCAGTACTTC. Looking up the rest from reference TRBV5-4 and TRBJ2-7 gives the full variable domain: ETGVTQSPTHLIKTRGQQVTLRCSSQSGHNTVSWYQQALGQGPQFIFQYYREEENGRGNFPPRFSGLQFPNYSSELNVNALELDDSALYLCASSLEAGREQYFGPGTRLTVT.

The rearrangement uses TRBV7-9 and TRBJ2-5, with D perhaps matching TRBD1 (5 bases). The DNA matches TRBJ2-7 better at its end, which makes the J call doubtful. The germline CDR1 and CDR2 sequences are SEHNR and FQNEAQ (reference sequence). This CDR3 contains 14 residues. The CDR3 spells CASSPRTLPYEQYF. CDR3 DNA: TGTGCCAGCAGCCCACGGACACTTCCCTACGAGCAGTACTTC.

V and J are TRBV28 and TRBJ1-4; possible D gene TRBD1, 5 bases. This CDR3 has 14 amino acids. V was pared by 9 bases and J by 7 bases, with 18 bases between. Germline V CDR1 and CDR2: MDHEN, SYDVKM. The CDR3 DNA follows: TGTGCCAGTACTCGGGGAGGGGTAGGTGAAAAACTGTTTTTT. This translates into CASTRGGVGEKLFF.

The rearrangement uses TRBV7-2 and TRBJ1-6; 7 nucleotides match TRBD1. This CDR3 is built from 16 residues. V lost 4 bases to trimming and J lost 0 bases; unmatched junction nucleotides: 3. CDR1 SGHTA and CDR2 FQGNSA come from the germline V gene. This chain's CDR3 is CASSSRDSSYNSPLHF. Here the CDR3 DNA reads TGTGCCAGCAGCTCCCGGGACAGCTCCTATAATTCACCCCTCCACTTT.

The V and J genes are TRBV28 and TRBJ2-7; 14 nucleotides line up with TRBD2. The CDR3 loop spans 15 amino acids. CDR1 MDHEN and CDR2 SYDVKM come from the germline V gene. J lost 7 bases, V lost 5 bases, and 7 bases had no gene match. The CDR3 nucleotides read TGTGCCAGCAGTCTGGGACTAGCGGGAGTGTTTGAGCAGTACTTC. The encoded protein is CASSLGLAGVFEQYF.

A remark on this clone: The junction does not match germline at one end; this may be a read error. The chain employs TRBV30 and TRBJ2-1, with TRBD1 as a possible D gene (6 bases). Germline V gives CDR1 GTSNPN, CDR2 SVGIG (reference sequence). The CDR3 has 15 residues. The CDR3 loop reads CAWIRATGNYKEQFF. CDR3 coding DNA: TGTGCCTGGATTCGTGCAACAGGGAATTACAAAGAGCAGTTCTTC. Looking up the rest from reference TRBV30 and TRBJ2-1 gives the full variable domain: SQTIHQWPATLVQPVGSPLSLECTVEGTSNPNLYWYRQAAGRGLQLLFYSVGIGQISSEVPQNLSASRPQDRQFILSSKKLLLSDSGFYLCAWIRATGNYKEQFFGPGTRLTVL.

In DNA, the CDR3 is TGTGCCAGCAGCATTTCAAGCGGGACTTCCTACGAGCAGTACTTC. The encoded protein is CASSISSGTSYEQYF. The chain recombines TRBV7-3 with TRBJ2-7, with TRBD2 matching 7 bases. The V segment lost 5 bases and the J segment 1 base; nucleotides outside the gene matches: 8. The CDR3 consists of 15 residues. Germline lookup yields CDR1 SGHTA and CDR2 FQGTGA.

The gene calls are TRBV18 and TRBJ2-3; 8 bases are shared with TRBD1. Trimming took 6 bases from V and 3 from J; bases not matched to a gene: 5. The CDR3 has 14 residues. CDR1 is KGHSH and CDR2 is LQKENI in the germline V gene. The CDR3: CASSPQGATDTQYF. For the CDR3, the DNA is TGTGCCAGCTCGCCCCAGGGGGCTACAGATACGCAGTATTTT. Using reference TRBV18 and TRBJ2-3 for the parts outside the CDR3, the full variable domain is NAGVMQNPRHLVRRRGQEARLRCSPMKGHSHVYWYRQLPEEGLKFMVYLQKENIIDESGMPKERFSAEFPKEGPSILRIQQVVRGDSAAYFCASSPQGATDTQYFGPGTRLTVL.

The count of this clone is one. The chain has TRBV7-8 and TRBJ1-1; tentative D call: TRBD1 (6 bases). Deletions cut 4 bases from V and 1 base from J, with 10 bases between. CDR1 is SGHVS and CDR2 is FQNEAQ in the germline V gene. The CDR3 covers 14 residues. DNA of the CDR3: TGTGCCAGCAGCTCGAGGACAGCGAACACTGAAGCTTTCTTT. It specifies CASSSRTANTEAFF.

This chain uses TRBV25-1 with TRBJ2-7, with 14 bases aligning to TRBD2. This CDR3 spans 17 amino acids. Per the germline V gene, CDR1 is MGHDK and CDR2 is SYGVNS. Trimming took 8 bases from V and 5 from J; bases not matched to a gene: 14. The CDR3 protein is CASPLGGTSGSLHEQYF. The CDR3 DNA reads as TGTGCCAGCCCTTTGGGGGGGACTAGCGGGAGTCTCCACGAGCAGTACTTC.

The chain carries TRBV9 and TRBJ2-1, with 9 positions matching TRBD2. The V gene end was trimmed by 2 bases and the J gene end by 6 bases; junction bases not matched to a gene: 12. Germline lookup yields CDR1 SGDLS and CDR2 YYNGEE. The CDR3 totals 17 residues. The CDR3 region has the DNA TGTGCCAGCAGCGTCAACATTCCGGGACTAGCTGTCAATGAGCAGTTCTTC. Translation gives CASSVNIPGLAVNEQFF. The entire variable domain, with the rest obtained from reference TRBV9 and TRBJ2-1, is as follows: DSGVTQTPKHLITATGQRVTLRCSPRSGDLSVYWYQQSLDQGLQFLIQYYNGEERAKGNILERFSAQQFPDLHSELNLSSLELGDSALYFCASSVNIPGLAVNEQFFGPGTRLTVL.

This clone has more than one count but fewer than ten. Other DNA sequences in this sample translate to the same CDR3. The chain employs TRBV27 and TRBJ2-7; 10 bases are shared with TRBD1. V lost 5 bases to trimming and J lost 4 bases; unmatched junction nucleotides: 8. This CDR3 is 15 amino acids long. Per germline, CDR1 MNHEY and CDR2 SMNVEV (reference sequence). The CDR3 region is CASSTDRDRGYEQYF. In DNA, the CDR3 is TGTGCCAGCAGTACAGACCGGGACAGGGGTTACGAGCAGTACTTC.

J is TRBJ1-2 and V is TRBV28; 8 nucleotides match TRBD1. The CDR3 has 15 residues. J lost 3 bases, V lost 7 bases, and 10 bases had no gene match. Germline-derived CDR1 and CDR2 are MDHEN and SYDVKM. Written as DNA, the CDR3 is TGTGCCAGCATCGTAGGTGGACAGGGAGACTATGGCTACACCTTC. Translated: CASIVGGQGDYGYTF.

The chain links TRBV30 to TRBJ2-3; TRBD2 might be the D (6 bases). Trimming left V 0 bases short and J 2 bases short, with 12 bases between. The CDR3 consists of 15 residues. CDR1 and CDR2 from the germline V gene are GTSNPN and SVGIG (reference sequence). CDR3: CAWSVLAGSTDTQYF. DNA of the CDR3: TGTGCCTGGAGTGTACTGGCGGGGTCCACAGATACGCAGTATTTT.

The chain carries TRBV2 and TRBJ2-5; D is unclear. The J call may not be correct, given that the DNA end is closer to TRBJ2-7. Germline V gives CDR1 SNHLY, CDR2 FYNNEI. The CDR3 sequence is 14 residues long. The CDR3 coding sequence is TGTGCCAGCATCGAAACCATAAACTCCTACGAGCAGTACTTC. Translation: CASIETINSYEQYF.

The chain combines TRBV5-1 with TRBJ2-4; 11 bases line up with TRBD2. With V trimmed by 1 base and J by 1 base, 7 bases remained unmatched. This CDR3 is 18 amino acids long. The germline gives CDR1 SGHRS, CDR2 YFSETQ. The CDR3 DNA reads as TGCGCCAGCAGCTTGACAGCTAGCGGGAGGTACGCCAAAAACATTCAGTACTTC. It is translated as CASSLTASGRYAKNIQYF.

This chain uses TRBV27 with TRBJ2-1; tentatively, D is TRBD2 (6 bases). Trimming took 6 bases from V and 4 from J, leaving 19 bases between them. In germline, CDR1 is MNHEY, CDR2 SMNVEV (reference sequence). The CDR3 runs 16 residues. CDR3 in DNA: TGTGCCAGCAGGAGCGTTCTAGGCCTAGCGTACAATGAGCAGTTCTTC. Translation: CASRSVLGLAYNEQFF.

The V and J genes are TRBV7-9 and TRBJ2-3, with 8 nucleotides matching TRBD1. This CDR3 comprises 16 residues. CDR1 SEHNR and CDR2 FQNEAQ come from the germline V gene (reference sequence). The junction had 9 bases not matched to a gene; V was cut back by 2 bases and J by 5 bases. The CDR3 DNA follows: TGTGCCAGCAGCTTACGTAAGCAGGGGGCCGGAGATACGCAGTATTTT. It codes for CASSLRKQGAGDTQYF.

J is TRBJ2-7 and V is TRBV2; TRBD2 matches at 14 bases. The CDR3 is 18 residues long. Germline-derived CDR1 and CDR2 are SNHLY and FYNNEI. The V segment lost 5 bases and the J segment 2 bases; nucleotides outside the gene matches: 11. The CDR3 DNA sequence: TGTGCCAGCAGTATTCTCCGACTAGCGGGAGGGGAGCCCTACGAGCAGTACTTC. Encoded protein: CASSILRLAGGEPYEQYF.

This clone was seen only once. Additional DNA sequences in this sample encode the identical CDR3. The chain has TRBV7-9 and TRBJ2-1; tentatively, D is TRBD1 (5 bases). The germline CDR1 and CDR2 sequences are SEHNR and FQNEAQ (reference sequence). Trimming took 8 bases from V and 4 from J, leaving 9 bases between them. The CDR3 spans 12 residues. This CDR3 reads CASSSGYNEQFF. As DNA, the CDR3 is TGTGCCAGCTCATCAGGGTACAATGAGCAGTTCTTC.

CDR3 amino acids: CASSLAWAAGLGNTIYF. CDR3 coding DNA: TGTGCCAGCAGCTTAGCCTGGGCGGCAGGGCTAGGAAACACCATATATTTT. V usage is TRBV7-2 and J usage is TRBJ1-3, with D tentatively TRBD1 (5 bases). Between the trimmed V and J ends, which lost 0 bases and 4 bases, there was a span of 16 bases. This CDR3 has 17 amino acids. Germline loops: CDR1 SGHTA, CDR2 FQGNSA.

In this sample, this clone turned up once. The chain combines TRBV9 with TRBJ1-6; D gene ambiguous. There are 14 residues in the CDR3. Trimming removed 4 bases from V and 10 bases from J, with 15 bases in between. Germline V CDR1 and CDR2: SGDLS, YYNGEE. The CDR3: CASSLDDSLSPLHF. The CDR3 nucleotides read TGTGCCAGCAGCCTCGACGACTCTTTGTCACCCCTCCACTTT.

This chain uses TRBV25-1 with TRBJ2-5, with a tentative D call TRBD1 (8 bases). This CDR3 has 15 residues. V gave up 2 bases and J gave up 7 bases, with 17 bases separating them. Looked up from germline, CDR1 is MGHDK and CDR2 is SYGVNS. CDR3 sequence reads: CASSERGYRGGTQYF. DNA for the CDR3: TGTGCCAGCAGTGAACGCGGGTACAGGGGGGGGACCCAGTACTTC.